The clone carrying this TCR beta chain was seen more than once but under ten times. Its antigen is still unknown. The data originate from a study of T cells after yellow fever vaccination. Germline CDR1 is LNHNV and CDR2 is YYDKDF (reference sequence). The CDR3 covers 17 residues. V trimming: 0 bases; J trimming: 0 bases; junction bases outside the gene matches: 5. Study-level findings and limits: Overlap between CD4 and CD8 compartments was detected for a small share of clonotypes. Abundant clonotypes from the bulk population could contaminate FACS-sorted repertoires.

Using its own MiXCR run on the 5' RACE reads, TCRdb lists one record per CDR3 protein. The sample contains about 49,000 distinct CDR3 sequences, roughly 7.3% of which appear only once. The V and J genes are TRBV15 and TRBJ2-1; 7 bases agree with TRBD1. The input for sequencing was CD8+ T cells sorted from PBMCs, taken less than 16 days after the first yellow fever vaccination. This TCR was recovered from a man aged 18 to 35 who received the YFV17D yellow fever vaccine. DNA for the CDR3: TGTGCCACCAGCAGAGATCTGGACAGGAGCTCCTACAATGAGCAGTTCTTC. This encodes CATSRDLDRSSYNEQFF.